Here is one T cell receptor (beta chain) with its context. Its antigen target is currently unknown. No per-base quality is available; no much larger clone lies one base away. The germline V gene gives CDR1 as WSHSY and CDR2 as SAAADI. V ends up 6 bases short and J 3 bases short, with an unmatched junction base count of 23. Reading from cysteine to phenylalanine, the CDR3 counts 19 amino acids. Only the CDR3 DNA stays, 57 bases, in frame from base 1. This sample was taken from a study of blood T cell repertoires in COVID-19 (dated by TCRdb to 2020 to 2021). With regard to the full study: Samples from collaborators originated in the United States, Italy and Spain and spanned both the acute and convalescent phases of COVID-19. Deeply sampled blood TCRbeta repertoires from subjects exposed to, actively infected with, or recovered from COVID-19 were included in the dataset. The repertoires were made available in a free public database intended to serve as a resource for research on the immune response to SARS-CoV-2. HLA class I and class II types, where available, came from metadata supplied by the sample provider rather than from assay-based typing. Nearly every sample came with metadata listing a de-identified subject ID, COVID-19 status, age in years and sex. The material from the prospective study consisted of cDNA or gDNA derived from T cells, B-cell-depleted T cells, or PBMCs. Samples came from the ongoing ImmuneRACE study (first 160 participants) plus 1,254 subjects from 6 global collaborators. The research as a whole found: The amount of clinical and demographic metadata varied by source and participant and was provided uncurated.

Collaborating institutions collected whole blood in K2EDTA tubes following their own protocols. Collaborator samples were shipped for TCRbeta analysis as frozen whole blood, isolated PBMCs, or DNA extracted from either sample type. The immunoSEQ Assay, a bias-controlled multiplex PCR, was used to amplify TCRbeta CDR3 regions from genomic DNA. In the authors' own workflow: The number of nucleated cells in each sample was estimated by amplification of reference gene primers within the assay. To quantify the absolute abundance of each unique TCRbeta CDR3 rearrangement, sequence reads were collapsed and filtered. For each sample, productive Simpson clonality was calculated as the square root of Simpson's diversity index over productive rearrangements. The table was pulled from immuneACCESS by TCRdb, which kept in-frame rearrangements only. Such tables lose some clones; where checked, under half of the loss comes from unresolved V genes, and the rest has no known cause. The DNA gave D and trimming, while V, J and clone size come from that table. The sample table lists under 80,000 clones, 85% of them with a count of one. The ten largest clonotypes hold roughly 5.5% of the sample.

Source material: peripheral blood. The sequence was collected from a man aged 65 to 85 with acute or convalescent COVID-19. The V gene is TRBV10-2 and the J gene is TRBJ2-7, with 7 central nucleotides matching TRBD1. The CDR3 has the sequence CASSPTGNPLPKWDYEQYF. DNA sequence: TGCGCCAGCAGCCCGACAGGGAACCCTCTCCCTAAATGGGACTACGAGCAGTACTTC.